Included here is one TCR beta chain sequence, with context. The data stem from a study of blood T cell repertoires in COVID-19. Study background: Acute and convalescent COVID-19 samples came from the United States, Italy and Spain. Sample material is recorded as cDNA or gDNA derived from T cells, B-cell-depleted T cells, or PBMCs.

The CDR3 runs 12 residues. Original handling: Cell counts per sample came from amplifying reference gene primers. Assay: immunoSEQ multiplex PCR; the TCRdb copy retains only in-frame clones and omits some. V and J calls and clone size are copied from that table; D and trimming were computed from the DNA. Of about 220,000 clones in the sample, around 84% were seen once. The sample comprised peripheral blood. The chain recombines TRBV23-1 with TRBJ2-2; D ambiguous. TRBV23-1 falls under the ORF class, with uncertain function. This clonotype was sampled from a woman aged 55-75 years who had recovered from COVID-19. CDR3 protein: CGGLTNTGELFF. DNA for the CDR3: TGCGGGGGTTTGACGAACACCGGGGAGCTGTTTTTT.